The 9 T cell receptor beta chains below all came from one sample that was sequenced in a study of blood T cell repertoires in COVID-19. Assay used: immunoSEQ multiplex PCR; TCRdb lists only in-frame clones, some missing. This sample carries under 200,000 clones, roughly nine tenths of them seen once, and the ten largest clones take 0.45% to 0.65%. Input material: peripheral blood. These receptor sequences come from a man over 45 with acute or convalescent COVID-19.

The chain has TRBV11-2 and TRBJ2-7; no firm D call. The CDR3 sequence is 12 residues long. Germline V CDR1 and CDR2: SGHAT, FQNNGV. Deletions cut 1 base from V and 5 bases from J, with 6 bases between. The CDR3 here is CASSLVGHEQYV. DNA for the CDR3: TGTGCCAGCAGCTTAGTTGGGCACGAGCAGTACGTC.

This chain joins TRBV6-2 or TRBV6-3 and TRBJ2-7, with D maybe TRBD1 (5 bases). Trimming removed 2 bases from V and 2 bases from J, with 10 bases in between. Germline V lookup: CDR1 MNHEY, CDR2 SVGEGT. The CDR3 totals 14 residues. The CDR3, as DNA: TGTGCCAGCAGTTACCCGACAGCAGCCTACGAGCAGTACTTC. Its translation is CASSYPTAAYEQYF.

The chain uses TRBV10-3 and TRBJ2-6, with D possibly being TRBD1 (6 bases). This CDR3 contains 14 residues. Germline loops: CDR1 ENHRY, CDR2 SYGVKD. Trimming shortened V by 6 bases and J by 0 bases, and 6 bases separated the two germline ends. The CDR3 loop is CAIRDSSGANVLTF. DNA for the CDR3: TGTGCCATCAGGGACAGCTCTGGGGCCAACGTCCTGACTTTC.

The chain uses TRBV7-5 and TRBJ2-1; TRBD2 is taken as the D call from the table, unchecked against the DNA. TRBV7-5 is tagged as a pseudogene. The CDR3 totals 17 residues. The DNA for the CDR3 is TGTGTCAGAAGCTTGTGGCAGGGAGGAGGTCCCTACAATGAGCAGTTCTTC. It translates to CVRSLWQGGGPYNEQFF.

The rearrangement joins TRBV24-1 to TRBJ1-2; possible D gene TRBD1, 5 bases. Germline V CDR1 and CDR2: KGHDR, SFDVKD. Deletions cut 4 bases from V and 4 bases from J, with 9 bases between. The CDR3 sequence is 13 residues long. In DNA, the CDR3 is TGTGCCACCAGTGACGACAGTCTCTATGGCTACACCTTC. Translation: CATSDDSLYGYTF.

This clone came up once. The chain couples TRBV7-3 to TRBJ2-1, with 7 bases identical to TRBD1. The V gene's germline CDR1 is SGHTA and CDR2 FQGTGA. With V trimmed by 3 bases and J by 7 bases, 3 bases remained unmatched. The CDR3 sequence is 13 residues long. The CDR3 nucleotides are TGTGCCAGCAGCTTCACAGGGGTTAATGAGCAGTTCTTC. Translation gives CASSFTGVNEQFF.

The rearrangement links TRBV5-1 to TRBJ2-2, with 12 nucleotides matching TRBD2. Germline-derived CDR1 and CDR2 are SGHRS and YFSETQ. The CDR3 runs 17 residues. The V segment lost 1 base and the J segment 1 base; nucleotides outside the gene matches: 2. CDR3 residues: CASSLLGLAGNTGELFF. CDR3 DNA sequence: TGCGCCAGCAGCTTGTTGGGACTAGCGGGGAACACCGGGGAGCTGTTTTTT. The full variable domain, in which reference TRBV5-1 and TRBJ2-2 provide the parts outside the CDR3, is KAGVTQTPRYLIKTRGQQVTLSCSPISGHRSVSWYQQTPGQGLQFLFEYFSETQRNKGNFPGRFSGRQFSNSRSEMNVSTLELGDSALYLCASSLLGLAGNTGELFFGEGSRLTVL.

This CDR3 reads CASSFQGSQPQHF. CDR3 DNA sequence: TGTGCCAGCAGCTTTCAAGGGAGTCAGCCCCAGCATTTT. The chain joins TRBV11-2 to TRBJ1-5; D ambiguous. V lost 3 bases to trimming and J lost 6 bases, with 9 bases between them. CDR1 is SGHAT and CDR2 is FQNNGV in the germline V gene. The CDR3 totals 13 residues.

The chain combines TRBV5-1 with TRBJ2-5; TRBD2 aligns across 15 bases. Germline V gene data show CDR1 as SGHRS and CDR2 as YFSETQ. This CDR3 comprises 16 residues. With 4 bases clipped from V and 3 bases from J, the junction kept 4 bases outside the gene matches. This CDR3 reads CASSPGTSGGKETQYF. CDR3 coding DNA: TGCGCCAGCAGCCCCGGGACTAGCGGGGGGAAAGAGACCCAGTACTTC.